A single sample gave rise to the 24 T cell receptor beta chains below, sequenced in a study of naive and memory T cell subsets. Two oligonucleotides, mixed equimolar, formed the beta constant-region primer covering TRBC1 and TRBC2. Nested alpha and beta constant-region primers with the SP2 primer drove four PCR rounds on ligated cDNA. MiXCR, run by TCRdb on the UMI-ligation and nested PCR reads, gives a single entry per CDR3 protein. The top ten hold 22% of the sample, which has about 22,000 distinct CDR3 sequences, around 8.8% seen once. Sequenced: central memory CD8+ T cells from blood. Every receptor here comes from a human donor in good health.

The rearrangement links TRBV28 to TRBJ2-7; D uncertain. The CDR3 is 13 amino acids. Germline assignment: CDR1 MDHEN and CDR2 SYDVKM. The V end lost 2 bases, the J end lost 3 bases, and 8 bases lay between the germline ends. The CDR3 sequence is CASSLRSYYEQYF. CDR3 nucleotides: TGTGCCAGCAGTTTACGGTCTTACTACGAGCAGTACTTC.

J is TRBJ2-2 and V is TRBV28; 16 bases agree with TRBD2. CDR3 length: 18 amino acids. CDR1 is MDHEN, CDR2 SYDVKM, per germline. The V and J ends lost 4 bases and 4 bases, in that order; junction bases with no gene match: 6. The CDR3: CASSSGLAGGPFTGELFF. The CDR3 DNA sequence: TGTGCCAGCAGTTCGGGACTAGCGGGAGGGCCGTTCACCGGGGAGCTGTTTTTT.

The V call is TRBV6-5, the J call TRBJ2-1; possibly TRBD1 for D (5 bases). Germline CDR1 is MNHEY and CDR2 is SVGAGI. The CDR3 sequence is 13 residues long. Deletions cut 2 bases from V and 6 bases from J, with 8 bases between. The CDR3 is CASSYRQSNEQFF. In DNA form, the CDR3 reads TGTGCCAGCAGTTACCGACAGTCCAATGAGCAGTTCTTC.

This clonotype is labeled as medium-sized. The rearrangement links TRBV4-3 to TRBJ2-1, with 9 bases identical to TRBD2. This CDR3 region has 16 residues. The germline CDR1 and CDR2 sequences are LGHNA and YSLEER. Germline trimming cut 0 bases from V and 4 bases from J; bases unmatched to any gene: 4. The CDR3, as DNA: TGCGCCAGCAGCCAAGATGGTAGCGGGGGTTACAATGAGCAGTTCTTC. Translating gives CASSQDGSGGYNEQFF.

This clonotype occurred a few times. J is TRBJ1-6 and V is TRBV28; D remains unclear. The CDR3 covers 13 residues. The V gene's germline CDR1 is MDHEN and CDR2 SYDVKM. Trimming stripped 5 bases from V and 8 bases from J, with 10 bases between. CDR3 region: CASSPLVDSPLHF. The CDR3 DNA reads as TGTGCCAGCAGTCCCCTGGTGGATTCACCCCTCCACTTT.

The CDR3 DNA is TGTGCCAGCAGCCAGAGGTGGTGGGGCTACACCTTC. Amino acid sequence: CASSQRWWGYTF. The chain couples TRBV7-2 to TRBJ1-2; D gene uncertain. The V gene's germline CDR1 is SGHTA and CDR2 FQGNSA. Trimming stripped 5 bases from V and 8 bases from J, with 12 bases between. The CDR3 has 12 residues. The full variable domain, completed using reference TRBV7-2 and TRBJ1-2, is GAGVSQSPSNKVTEKGKDVELRCDPISGHTALYWYRQSLGQGLEFLIYFQGNSAPDKSGLPSDRFSAERTGGSVSTLTIQRTQQEDSAVYLCASSQRWWGYTFGSGTRLTVV.

The genes are TRBV11-2 and TRBJ2-1; possible D gene TRBD2, 7 bases. The CDR3 sequence is 14 residues long. V lost 5 bases and J 6 bases, leaving 14 bases between the germline ends. Germline V gives CDR1 SGHAT, CDR2 FQNNGV. CDR3: CASSLAGASNEQFF. The CDR3 coding sequence is TGTGCCAGCAGCCTGGCGGGGGCCAGCAATGAGCAGTTCTTC.

There are many counts of this clonotype. V gene TRBV4-1 combines with J gene TRBJ2-7; TRBD2 matches 7 bases. This CDR3 is 13 amino acids long. The V gene end was trimmed by 7 bases and the J gene end by 4 bases; junction bases not matched to a gene: 7. Per germline, CDR1 MGHRA and CDR2 YSYEKL. The DNA of the CDR3 is TGCGCCAGCAAGGGCGGGGAGGGGTACGAGCAGTACTTC. Its protein is CASKGGEGYEQYF.

With respect to this clonotype: A much larger clone lies a single base off, so this may be a read error. No conserved phenylalanine or tryptophan is present at the end of the CDR3, so a read error is the likely explanation. The gene calls are TRBV9 and TRBJ2-1; D may be TRBD1 or TRBD2 (5 bases each). Germline assignment: CDR1 SGDLS and CDR2 YYNGEE. Between the trimmed V and J ends, which lost 4 bases and 9 bases, there was a span of 20 bases. The CDR3 consists of 15 residues. CDR3 coding DNA: TGTGCCAGCAGCTTGAGGGAGCAGGGATTAACTGAGCAGTTCTCC. Translating it yields CASSLREQGLTEQFS.

This clonotype was counted at least ten times. The chain couples TRBV11-2 to TRBJ2-1; D unresolved. With 1 base removed from V and 8 bases from J, the gap between germline ends came to 12 bases. The germline V gene has CDR1 SGHAT and CDR2 FQNNGV. This CDR3 comprises 14 residues. DNA of the CDR3: TGTGCCAGCAGCTTAGTGGTTAGCAGCTATGAGCAGTTCTTC. As protein: CASSLVVSSYEQFF.

This clonotype was detected a few times. This rearrangement joins TRBV12-3 or TRBV12-4 to TRBJ2-7, with D perhaps TRBD1 (5 bases). The length of the CDR3 is 15 residues. Trimming cost V 2 bases and J 4 bases, with 15 bases left between them. The CDR3 DNA follows: TGTGCCAGCAGTTTACTTTGGGGCACGGAGTACGAGCAGTACTTC. This gives the protein CASSLLWGTEYEQYF.

This clonotype was counted a few times. The chain links TRBV19 to TRBJ1-5; perhaps TRBD1 as D (5 bases). V lost 9 bases and J 9 bases, leaving 21 bases between the germline ends. This CDR3 spans 14 amino acids. Germline V CDR1 and CDR2: LNHDA, SQIVND (reference sequence). Here the CDR3 DNA reads TGTGCCAGCCAATCCACGGGGGTCACGCGGCCCCAGCATTTT. It specifies CASQSTGVTRPQHF.

This rearrangement joins TRBV28 to TRBJ1-6; a weak D match, TRBD1 (6 bases). Trimming removed 8 bases from V and 10 bases from J, with 12 bases in between. CDR3 length: 12 amino acids. Germline assignment: CDR1 MDHEN and CDR2 SYDVKM. The CDR3 is CASGTGLSPLHF. CDR3 sequence (DNA): TGTGCCAGCGGAACAGGGTTATCACCCCTCCACTTT.

Notes on this clonotype: A clone one base away is much larger, so this may be a read error. The gene calls are TRBV28 and TRBJ2-7; TRBD2 might be the D (6 bases). V dropped 8 bases and J dropped 3 bases, with 11 bases sitting between them. The CDR3 consists of 12 residues. Germline lookup yields CDR1 MDHEN and CDR2 SYDVKM. The CDR3 here is CASWDWVYEQYF. Written as DNA, the CDR3 is TGTGCCAGCTGGGACTGGGTCTACGAGCAGTACTTC.

Within the sample, this clonotype is medium-sized. The rearrangement joins TRBV20-1 to TRBJ1-1, with D possibly being TRBD1 (5 bases). From germline, CDR1 is DFQATT and CDR2 SNEGSKA (reference sequence). The CDR3 extends over 14 amino acids. V dropped 3 bases and J dropped 3 bases, with 14 bases sitting between them. CDR3 amino acids: CSARGGHWDTEAFF. CDR3 nucleotides: TGCAGTGCTAGGGGCGGACACTGGGACACTGAAGCTTTCTTT.

This clonotype was picked up many times. V is TRBV5-1 and J is TRBJ1-2; 7 positions agree with TRBD1. With V trimmed by 0 bases and J by 4 bases, 6 bases remained unmatched. CDR1 is SGHRS and CDR2 is YFSETQ in the germline V gene. The CDR3 is 15 residues long. The CDR3 protein is CASSLATGKSYGYTF. The CDR3 DNA is TGCGCCAGCAGCTTGGCGACAGGGAAGTCCTATGGCTACACCTTC.

The chain couples TRBV6-1 to TRBJ2-5; possible D gene TRBD2, 6 bases. The CDR3 is made up of 15 amino acids. CDR1 is MNHNS and CDR2 is SASEGT in the germline V gene. Trimming took off 0 bases at V and 2 bases at J, with 10 bases between the two ends. The CDR3 protein is CASSEAPGTQETQYF. CDR3 nucleotides: TGTGCCAGCAGTGAAGCACCTGGGACTCAAGAGACCCAGTACTTC.

The chain joins TRBV15 to TRBJ1-3; D gene uncertain. Trimming pared 0 bases from V and 0 bases from J, leaving 18 bases between. CDR1 is LNHNV, CDR2 YYDKDF, per germline (reference sequence). The CDR3 extends over 19 amino acids. CDR3 region: CATSRDFSETESSGNTIYF. CDR3 in DNA: TGTGCCACCAGCAGAGATTTCTCGGAGACCGAGAGCTCTGGAAACACCATATATTTT. The variable domain in full, completed from reference TRBV15 and TRBJ1-3, reads DAMVIQNPRYQVTQFGKPVTLSCSQTLNHNVMYWYQQKSSQAPKLLFHYYDKDFNNEADTPDNFQSRRPNTSFCFLDIRSPGLGDTAMYLCATSRDFSETESSGNTIYFGEGSWLTVV.

This clonotype was seen ten or more times. The chain couples TRBV28 to TRBJ2-3; no definite D call. Germline V gene sequence: CDR1 MDHEN, CDR2 SYDVKM. CDR3 size: 14 residues. V was pared by 6 bases and J by 4 bases, with 14 bases between. This CDR3 reads CASRPDLGADTQYF. The DNA of the CDR3 is TGTGCCAGCAGGCCCGACCTTGGAGCAGATACGCAGTATTTT.

This clonotype has more than one count but fewer than ten. This chain connects TRBV5-1 to TRBJ2-1; D possibly corresponds to TRBD2 (5 bases). Looked up from germline, CDR1 is SGHRS and CDR2 is YFSETQ. V was cut by 0 bases and J by 10 bases, with 8 bases left in between. The CDR3 length is 12 residues. This CDR3 reads CASSLGGLEQFF. For the CDR3, the DNA is TGCGCCAGCAGCTTGGGCGGGCTCGAGCAGTTCTTC.

V gene TRBV28 combines with J gene TRBJ1-1, with D hard to call. The CDR3 loop spans 12 amino acids. Germline lookup yields CDR1 MDHEN and CDR2 SYDVKM. V was trimmed by 7 bases and J by 5 bases, leaving 11 bases between them. CDR3 DNA sequence: TGTGCCAGCACTCTTCCATGGACTGAAGCTTTCTTT. It specifies CASTLPWTEAFF.

This clonotype was seen more than once but under ten times. The rearrangement links TRBV5-4 to TRBJ1-6; D remains unclear. Germline lookup yields CDR1 SGHNT and CDR2 YYREEE (reference sequence). The germline V and J ends were trimmed by 4 bases and 5 bases, with 16 bases remaining between them. The length of the CDR3 is 16 residues. The CDR3 nucleotides read TGTGCCAGCAGCCCCTTCGGACCGCAGAATAATTCACCCCTCCACTTT. Its protein product is CASSPFGPQNNSPLHF.

The rearrangement links TRBV28 to TRBJ2-6; D not certain. The CDR3 is 16 amino acids. V lost 3 bases and J 0 bases, leaving 9 bases between the germline ends. Germline CDR1 is MDHEN and CDR2 is SYDVKM. CDR3 nucleotides: TGTGCCAGCAGTTTCGACTTTACCTCTGGGGCCAACGTCCTGACTTTC. Translation: CASSFDFTSGANVLTF.

This clonotype is deemed medium-sized. The chain uses TRBV5-6 and TRBJ2-4, with D perhaps TRBD1 (5 bases). Per germline, CDR1 SGHDT and CDR2 YYEEEE. The length of the CDR3 is 14 residues. V was cut by 5 bases and J by 7 bases, with 16 bases left in between. The CDR3 loop is CASSMERGFNIQYF. CDR3 coding DNA: TGTGCCAGCAGTATGGAAAGGGGTTTCAACATTCAGTACTTC.